This record covers a single TCR beta chain. No antigen is known for it. Within one base of it there is no much larger clone, and no base qualities were kept. CDR3 length: 14 amino acids, cysteine to phenylalanine. Just the 42-base CDR3 DNA is kept, in frame starting at base 1. V is reduced by 1 base and J by 7 bases, leaving a spacing of 11 bases between them. The CDR1 and CDR2 encoded by the germline V gene are SGHAT and FQNNGV. The record originates from a study of blood T cell repertoires in COVID-19 (dated by TCRdb to the early 2020s). In terms of the full investigation: Samples from collaborators originated in the United States, Italy and Spain and spanned both the acute and convalescent phases of COVID-19. The material from the prospective study consisted of cDNA or gDNA derived from T cells, B-cell-depleted T cells, or PBMCs. Deeply sampled blood TCRbeta repertoires from subjects exposed to, actively infected with, or recovered from COVID-19 were included in the dataset. The repertoires were released in a freely available public database meant as a resource for research on the immune response to SARS-CoV-2. The samples were drawn from the first 160 participants of the ongoing ImmuneRACE study and from 1,254 subjects provided by 6 global collaborators. Sample metadata almost always included a de-identified subject ID, COVID-19 status, age in years and sex. Where available, HLA class I and class II types were taken from metadata supplied by the sample provider and were not determined by assay-based typing. What the authors observed across the whole study: The amount of clinical and demographic metadata varied by source and participant and was provided uncurated.

TCRbeta CDR3 regions were amplified from genomic DNA by means of the immunoSEQ Assay, a bias-controlled multiplex PCR. In the authors' own workflow: Within the assay, amplification of reference gene primers was used to estimate how many nucleated cells each sample contained. To quantify the absolute abundance of each unique TCRbeta CDR3 rearrangement, sequence reads were collapsed and filtered. For each sample, productive Simpson clonality was calculated as the square root of Simpson's diversity index across productive rearrangements. The table comes from immuneACCESS by way of TCRdb, which keeps in-frame sequences with V and J called. Part of the clones is missing from these tables; in studies checked, under half for an unresolved V gene and the rest for unknown reasons. Clone size and the V and J calls come from that table; the DNA yielded D and trimming. This sample gives a few hundred thousand clones in total; more than 70% of them show up just once. The ten top clones hold approximately 7.2% of the sample.

Samples from volunteer blood donors who had recovered from COVID-19 were contributed by a second Seattle source. Whole blood was collected in K2EDTA tubes by collaborating institutions according to the institutions' own protocols. Collaborator samples were shipped for TCRbeta analysis as frozen whole blood, isolated PBMCs, or DNA extracted from either sample type. Recombination joined TRBV11-2 with TRBJ1-3; D gene: possibly TRBD1, on 5 matching bases. This clonotype originated in a woman aged 25 to 45 who had recovered from COVID-19. The specimen sequenced was peripheral blood. The nucleotide sequence is given as TGTGCCAGCAGCTTAGGTAGACAGAGGAACACCATATATTTT. Its translation is CASSLGRQRNTIYF.